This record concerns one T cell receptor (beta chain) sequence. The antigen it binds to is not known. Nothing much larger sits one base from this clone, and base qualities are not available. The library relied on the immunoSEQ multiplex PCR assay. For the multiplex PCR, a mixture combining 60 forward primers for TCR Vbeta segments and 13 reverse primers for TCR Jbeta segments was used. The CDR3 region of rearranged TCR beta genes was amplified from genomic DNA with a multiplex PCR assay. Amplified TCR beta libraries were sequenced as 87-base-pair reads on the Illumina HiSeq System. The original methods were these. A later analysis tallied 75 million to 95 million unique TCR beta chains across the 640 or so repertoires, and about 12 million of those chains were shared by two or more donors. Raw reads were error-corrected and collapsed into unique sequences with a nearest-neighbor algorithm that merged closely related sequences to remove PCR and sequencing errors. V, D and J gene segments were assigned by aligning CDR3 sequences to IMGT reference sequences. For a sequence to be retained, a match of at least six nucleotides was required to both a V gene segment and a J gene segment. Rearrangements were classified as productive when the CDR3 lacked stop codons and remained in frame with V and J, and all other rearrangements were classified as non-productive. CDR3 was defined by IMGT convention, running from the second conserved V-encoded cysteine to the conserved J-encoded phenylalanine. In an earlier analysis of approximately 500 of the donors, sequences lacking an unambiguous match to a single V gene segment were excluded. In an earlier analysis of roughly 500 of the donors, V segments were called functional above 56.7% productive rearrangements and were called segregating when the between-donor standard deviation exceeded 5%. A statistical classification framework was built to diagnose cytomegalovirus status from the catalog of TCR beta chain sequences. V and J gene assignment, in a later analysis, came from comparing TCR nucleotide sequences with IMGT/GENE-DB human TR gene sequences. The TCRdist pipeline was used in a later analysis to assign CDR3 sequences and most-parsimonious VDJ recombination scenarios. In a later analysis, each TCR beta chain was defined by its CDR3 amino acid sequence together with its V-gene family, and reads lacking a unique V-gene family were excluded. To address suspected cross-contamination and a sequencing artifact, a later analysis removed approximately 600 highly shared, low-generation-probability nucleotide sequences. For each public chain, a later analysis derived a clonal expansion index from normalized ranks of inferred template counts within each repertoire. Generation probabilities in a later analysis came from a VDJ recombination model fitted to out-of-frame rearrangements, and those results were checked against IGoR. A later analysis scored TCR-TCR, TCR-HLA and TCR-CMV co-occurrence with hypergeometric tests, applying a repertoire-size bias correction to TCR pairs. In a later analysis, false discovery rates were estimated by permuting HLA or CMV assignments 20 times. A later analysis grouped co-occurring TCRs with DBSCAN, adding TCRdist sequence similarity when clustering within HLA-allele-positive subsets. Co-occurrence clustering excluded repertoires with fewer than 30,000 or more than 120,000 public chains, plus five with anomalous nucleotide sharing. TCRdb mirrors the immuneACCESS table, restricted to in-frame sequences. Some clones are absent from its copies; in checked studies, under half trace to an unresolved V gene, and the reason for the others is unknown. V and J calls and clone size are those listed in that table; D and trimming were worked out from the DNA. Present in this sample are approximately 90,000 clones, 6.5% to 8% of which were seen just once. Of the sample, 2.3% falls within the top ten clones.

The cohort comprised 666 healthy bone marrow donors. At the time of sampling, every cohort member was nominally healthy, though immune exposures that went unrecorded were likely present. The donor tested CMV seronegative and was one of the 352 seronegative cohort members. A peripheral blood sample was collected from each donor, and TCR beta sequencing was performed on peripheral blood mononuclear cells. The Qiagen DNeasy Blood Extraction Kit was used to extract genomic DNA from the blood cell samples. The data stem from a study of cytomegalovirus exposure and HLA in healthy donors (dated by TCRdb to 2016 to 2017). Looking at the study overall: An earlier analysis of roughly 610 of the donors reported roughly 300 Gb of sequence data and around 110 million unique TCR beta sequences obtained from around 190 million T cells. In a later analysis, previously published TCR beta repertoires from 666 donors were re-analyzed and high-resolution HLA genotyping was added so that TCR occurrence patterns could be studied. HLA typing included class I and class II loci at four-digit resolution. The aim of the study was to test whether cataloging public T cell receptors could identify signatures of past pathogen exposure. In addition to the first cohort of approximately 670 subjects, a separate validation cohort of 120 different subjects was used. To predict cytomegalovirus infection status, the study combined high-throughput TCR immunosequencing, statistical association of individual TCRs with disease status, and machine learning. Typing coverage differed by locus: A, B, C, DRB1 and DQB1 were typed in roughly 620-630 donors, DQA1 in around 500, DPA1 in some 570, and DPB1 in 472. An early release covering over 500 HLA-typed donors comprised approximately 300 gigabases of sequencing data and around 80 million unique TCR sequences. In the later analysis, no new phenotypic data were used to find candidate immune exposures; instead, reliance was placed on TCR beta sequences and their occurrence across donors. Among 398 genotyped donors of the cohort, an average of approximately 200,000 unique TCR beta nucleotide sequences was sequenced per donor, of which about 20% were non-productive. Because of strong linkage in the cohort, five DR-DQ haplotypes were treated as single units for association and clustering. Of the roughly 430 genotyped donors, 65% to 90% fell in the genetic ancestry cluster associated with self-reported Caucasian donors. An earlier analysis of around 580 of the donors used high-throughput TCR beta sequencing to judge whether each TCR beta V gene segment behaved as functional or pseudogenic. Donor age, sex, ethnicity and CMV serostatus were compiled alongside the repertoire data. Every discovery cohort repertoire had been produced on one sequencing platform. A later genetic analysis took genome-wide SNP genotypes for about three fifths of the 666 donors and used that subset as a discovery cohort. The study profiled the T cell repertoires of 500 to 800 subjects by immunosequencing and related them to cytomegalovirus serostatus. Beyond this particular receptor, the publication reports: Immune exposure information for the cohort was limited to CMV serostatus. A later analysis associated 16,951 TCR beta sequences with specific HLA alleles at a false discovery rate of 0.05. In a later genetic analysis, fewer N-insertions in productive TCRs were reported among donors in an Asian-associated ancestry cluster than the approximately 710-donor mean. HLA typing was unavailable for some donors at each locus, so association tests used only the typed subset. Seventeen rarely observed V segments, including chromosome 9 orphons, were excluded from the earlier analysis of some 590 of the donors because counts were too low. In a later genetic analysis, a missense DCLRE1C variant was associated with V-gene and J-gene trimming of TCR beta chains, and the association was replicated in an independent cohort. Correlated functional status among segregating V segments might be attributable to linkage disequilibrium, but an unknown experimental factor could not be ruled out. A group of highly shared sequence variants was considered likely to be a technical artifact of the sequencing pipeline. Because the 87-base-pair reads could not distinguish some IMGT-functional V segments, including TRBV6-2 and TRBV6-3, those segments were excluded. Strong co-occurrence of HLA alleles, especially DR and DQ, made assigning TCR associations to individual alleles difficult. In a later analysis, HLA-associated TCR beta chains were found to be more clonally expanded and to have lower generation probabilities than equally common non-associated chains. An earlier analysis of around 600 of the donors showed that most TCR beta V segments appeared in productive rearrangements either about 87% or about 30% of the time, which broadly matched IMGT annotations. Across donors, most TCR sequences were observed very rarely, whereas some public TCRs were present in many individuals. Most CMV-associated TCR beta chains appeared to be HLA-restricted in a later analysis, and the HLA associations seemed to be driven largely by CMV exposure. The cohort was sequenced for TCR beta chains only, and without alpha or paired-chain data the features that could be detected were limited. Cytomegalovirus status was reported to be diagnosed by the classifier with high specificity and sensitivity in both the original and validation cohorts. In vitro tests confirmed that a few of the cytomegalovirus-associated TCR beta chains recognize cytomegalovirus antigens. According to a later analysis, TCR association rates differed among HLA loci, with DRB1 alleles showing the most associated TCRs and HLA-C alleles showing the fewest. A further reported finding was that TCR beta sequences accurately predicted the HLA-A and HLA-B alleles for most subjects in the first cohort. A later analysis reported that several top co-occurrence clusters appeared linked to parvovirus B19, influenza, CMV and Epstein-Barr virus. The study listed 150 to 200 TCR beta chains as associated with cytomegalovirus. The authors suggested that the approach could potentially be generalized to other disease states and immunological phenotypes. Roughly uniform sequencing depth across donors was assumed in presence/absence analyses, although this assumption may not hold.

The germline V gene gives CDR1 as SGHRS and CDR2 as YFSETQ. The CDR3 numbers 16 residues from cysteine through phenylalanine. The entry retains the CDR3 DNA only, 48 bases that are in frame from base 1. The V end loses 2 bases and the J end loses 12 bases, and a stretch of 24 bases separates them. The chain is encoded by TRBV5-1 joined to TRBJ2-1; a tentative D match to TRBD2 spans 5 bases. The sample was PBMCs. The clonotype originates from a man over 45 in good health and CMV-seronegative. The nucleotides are TGCGCCAGCAGCTTTGTCCCCGTAGCTGATGTAGGAGGGCAGTTCTTC. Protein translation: CASSFVPVADVGGQFF. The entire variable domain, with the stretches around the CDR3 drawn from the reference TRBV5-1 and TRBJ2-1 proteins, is KAGVTQTPRYLIKTRGQQVTLSCSPISGHRSVSWYQQTPGQGLQFLFEYFSETQRNKGNFPGRFSGRQFSNSRSEMNVSTLELGDSALYLCASSFVPVADVGGQFFGPGTRLTVL.